What follows describes a single T cell receptor (beta chain). What it binds is not known. Template switching by 5'RACE produced TCR cDNA, adding a universal primer site and UMIs. TCRdb redid the calling of the 5' RACE reads with MiXCR, one entry per CDR3 protein. The sample holds 200,000 to 300,000 distinct CDR3 sequences, approximately 3.6% seen once. Germline CDR1 is DFQATT and CDR2 is SNEGSKA (reference sequence). Trimming removed 6 bases from V and 7 bases from J; junction bases left unmatched: 9. This CDR3 spans 14 amino acids. These data come from a study of T cells after yellow fever vaccination. Study as a whole: Preparing low-cell-number fractions relied on SMART-Seq v4 Ultra Low Input.

Regarding the study as a whole: Clonotype sharing between CD4 and CD8 compartments was small. Most clones from primary vaccination resurfaced after the booster (approximately 96% CD4, around 90% CD8).

The source is a man aged 18 to 29 who received the YFV17D yellow fever vaccine. The sample was PBMCs, taken 15 days after the yellow fever booster vaccination. V and J are TRBV20-1 and TRBJ1-6; 7 nucleotides match TRBD1. In DNA form, the CDR3 reads TGCAGTGCCCGGGAGAACAGGGGAAATTCACCCCTCCACTTT. Translated: CSARENRGNSPLHF.